This T cell receptor (beta chain) was sequenced during a study of blood T cell repertoires in COVID-19. Authors' data handling: Nucleated cell counts were estimated from reference gene primer amplification. Produced via immunoSEQ multiplex PCR; TCRdb's table is partial and in-frame only. V and J calls and clone size are copied from that table; D and trimming were computed from the DNA. The table has some 190,000 clones, 85% seen once. V lost 4 bases to trimming and J lost 1 base, with 13 bases between them. The CDR3 is 15 residues long. Germline loops: CDR1 SNHLY, CDR2 FYNNEI. The sequenced sample was peripheral blood. The sequence was obtained from a person aged 65 to 79 with COVID-19, enrolled during active disease. The chain couples TRBV2 to TRBJ1-2, with a possible D match to TRBD1 (5 bases). The CDR3 nucleotides read TGTGCCAGCAGTGCCCAGGGAGGTCTTAACTATGGCTACACCTTC. Translation: CASSAQGGLNYGYTF. The whole variable domain, remainder taken from reference TRBV2 and TRBJ1-2, is EPEVTQTPSHQVTQMGQEVILRCVPISNHLYFYWYRQILGQKVEFLVSFYNNEISEKSEIFDDQFSVERPDGSNFTLKIRSTKLEDSAMYFCASSAQGGLNYGYTFGSGTRLTVV.